Listed below are T cell receptor beta chains from one sample, sequenced in a study of cytomegalovirus exposure and HLA in healthy donors. Assay: immunoSEQ multiplex PCR; the TCRdb copy retains only in-frame clones and omits some. The profile shows 75,000 to 100,000 clones, 65% to 80% of them singletons. The sample comprised PBMCs. The receptor source for this set is a female donor in good health and CMV-seropositive. CDR3s include the opening cysteine and the closing phenylalanine or tryptophan. D genes are given only for firm matches. Clone size is given for some rows only: seen once, a few or many times, or a class if the clone is expanded.

J gene: TRBJ2-7
D gene: NA
V gene: TRBV18
clone size: few
CDR3 protein: CASSPPGVLSYEQYF
CDR3 DNA: TGTGCCAGCTCACCACCAGGGGTCCTCTCCTACGAGCAGTACTTC

J gene: TRBJ2-2
D gene: NA
V gene: TRBV2
clone size: NA
CDR3 protein: CASRNGINRKTNTGELFF
CDR3 DNA: TGTGCCAGCAGAAACGGCATAAACAGGAAAACCAACACCGGGGAGCTGTTTTTT

J gene: TRBJ1-1
D gene: NA
V gene: TRBV9
clone size: NA
CDR3 protein: CASSATAGAQGPEAFF
CDR3 DNA: TGTGCCAGCAGCGCCACAGCCGGGGCGCAGGGGCCTGAAGCTTTCTTT

J gene: TRBJ1-5
D gene: TRBD1
V gene: TRBV7-2
clone size: NA
CDR3 protein: CASSQTGSNQPQHF
CDR3 DNA: TGTGCCAGCAGTCAGACAGGGAGCAATCAGCCCCAGCATTTT

J gene: TRBJ2-2
D gene: TRBD2
V gene: TRBV9
clone size: NA
CDR3 protein: CASSAYSGRVAGELFF
CDR3 DNA: TGTGCCAGCAGCGCGTATAGCGGGAGGGTCGCCGGGGAGCTGTTTTTT

J gene: TRBJ1-3
D gene: TRBD1
V gene: TRBV10-3
clone size: NA
CDR3 protein: CAIRPTSQGPGNTIYF
CDR3 DNA: TGTGCCATCAGGCCCACCTCACAGGGGCCGGGAAACACCATATATTTT

J gene: TRBJ1-1
D gene: NA
V gene: TRBV23-1
clone size: NA
CDR3 protein: CASSQRDFVNTEAFF
CDR3 DNA: TGCGCCAGCAGTCAGAGGGACTTCGTGAACACTGAAGCTTTCTTT

J gene: TRBJ1-1
D gene: NA
V gene: TRBV30
clone size: few
CDR3 protein: CAWSGERYGNTEAFF
CDR3 DNA: TGTGCCTGGAGTGGAGAAAGATACGGGAACACTGAAGCTTTCTTT

J gene: TRBJ2-7
D gene: TRBD2
V gene: TRBV5-6
clone size: NA
CDR3 protein: CASSLEGLAGVEQYF
CDR3 DNA: TGTGCCAGCAGCTTGGAGGGACTAGCGGGAGTCGAGCAGTACTTC

J gene: TRBJ2-7
D gene: TRBD2
V gene: TRBV5-6
clone size: NA
CDR3 protein: CASSLEAGVSEQYF
CDR3 DNA: TGTGCCAGCAGCTTGGAAGCGGGAGTCTCCGAGCAGTACTTC

J gene: TRBJ2-3
D gene: TRBD2
V gene: TRBV9
clone size: NA
CDR3 protein: CASTLGGAPLDTQYF
CDR3 DNA: TGTGCCAGCACCCTCGGGGGGGCCCCGTTGGATACGCAGTATTTT

J gene: TRBJ2-4
D gene: TRBD1
V gene: TRBV5-6
clone size: few
CDR3 protein: CASSFDRVGNIQYF
CDR3 DNA: TGTGCCAGCAGCTTTGACAGGGTCGGGAACATTCAGTACTTC

J gene: TRBJ2-5
D gene: NA
V gene: TRBV4-2
clone size: few
CDR3 protein: CASSQGGRETQYF
CDR3 DNA: TGTGCCAGCAGCCAGGGAGGCCGGGAGACCCAGTACTTC

J gene: TRBJ1-1
D gene: NA
V gene: TRBV5-6
clone size: NA
CDR3 protein: CASSLAGPGWVGSTEAFF
CDR3 DNA: TGTGCCAGCAGCTTGGCTGGCCCGGGGTGGGTGGGAAGCACTGAAGCTTTCTTT

J gene: TRBJ2-5
D gene: TRBD2
V gene: TRBV5-1
clone size: NA
CDR3 protein: CASSGTSGVEETQYF
CDR3 DNA: TGCGCCAGCAGCGGGACTAGCGGGGTCGAGGAGACCCAGTACTTC

J gene: TRBJ2-7
D gene: NA
V gene: TRBV28
clone size: once
CDR3 protein: CASSSTDRYEQYF
CDR3 DNA: TGTGCCAGCAGTTCTACAGACAGATACGAGCAGTACTTC

J gene: TRBJ1-5
D gene: NA
V gene: TRBV6-6
clone size: NA
CDR3 protein: CASSYVAQPQHF
CDR3 DNA: TGTGCCAGCAGTTATGTGGCTCAGCCCCAGCATTTT

J gene: TRBJ2-6
D gene: NA
V gene: TRBV27
clone size: NA
CDR3 protein: CASSFGLARDVLTF
CDR3 DNA: TGTGCCAGCAGTTTCGGACTCGCTAGAGACGTCCTGACTTTC

J gene: TRBJ2-7
D gene: NA
V gene: TRBV28
clone size: NA
CDR3 protein: CASSLQWPRILYEQYF
CDR3 DNA: TGTGCCAGCAGTTTACAGTGGCCCAGGATCCTCTACGAGCAGTACTTC

J gene: TRBJ1-2
D gene: NA
V gene: TRBV30
clone size: NA
CDR3 protein: CAWSLDSYYGYTF
CDR3 DNA: TGTGCCTGGAGCTTGGACTCTTACTATGGCTACACCTTC

J gene: TRBJ2-6
D gene: TRBD1
V gene: TRBV5-1
clone size: NA
CDR3 protein: CASTHSGTGGSGANVLTF
CDR3 DNA: TGCGCCAGCACCCATTCCGGGACAGGGGGCTCTGGGGCCAACGTCCTGACTTTC

J gene: TRBJ1-5
D gene: NA
V gene: TRBV28
clone size: NA
CDR3 protein: CASSRSGGGPQHF
CDR3 DNA: TGTGCCAGCAGCCGAAGCGGGGGTGGTCCCCAGCATTTT

J gene: TRBJ2-7
D gene: TRBD1
V gene: TRBV7-2
clone size: few
CDR3 protein: CASSLVGTGGVEQYF
CDR3 DNA: TGTGCCAGCAGCTTAGTGGGGACAGGGGGCGTCGAGCAGTACTTC

J gene: TRBJ1-5
D gene: NA
V gene: TRBV7-8
clone size: NA
CDR3 protein: CASSARRGGQPQHF
CDR3 DNA: TGTGCCAGCAGCGCCCGGAGGGGGGGACAGCCCCAGCATTTT

J gene: TRBJ2-6
D gene: NA
V gene: TRBV29-1
clone size: few
CDR3 protein: CSVSGSGANVLTF
CDR3 DNA: TGCAGCGTTTCAGGGTCAGGGGCCAACGTCCTGACTTTC

J gene: TRBJ1-1
D gene: NA
V gene: TRBV11-2
clone size: NA
CDR3 protein: CASSPPTSGSTEAFF
CDR3 DNA: TGTGCCAGCAGCCCCCCCACGTCGGGGAGCACTGAAGCTTTCTTT

J gene: TRBJ2-7
D gene: NA
V gene: TRBV7-2
clone size: NA
CDR3 protein: CASSSLVFAGNEQYF
CDR3 DNA: TGTGCCAGCAGTTCCTTAGTGTTTGCGGGGAACGAGCAGTACTTC

J gene: TRBJ2-1
D gene: NA
V gene: TRBV5-6
clone size: few
CDR3 protein: CASSLGRTLVQFF
CDR3 DNA: TGTGCCAGCAGCTTGGGACGGACTTTGGTGCAGTTCTTC

J gene: TRBJ1-2
D gene: NA
V gene: TRBV10-1
clone size: NA
CDR3 protein: CASSPAVTYGYTF
CDR3 DNA: TGCGCCAGCAGTCCGGCGGTTACCTATGGCTACACCTTC

J gene: TRBJ1-5
D gene: NA
V gene: TRBV7-2
clone size: NA
CDR3 protein: CASSLGPRGQPQHF
CDR3 DNA: TGTGCCAGCAGCTTAGGTCCTCGGGGTCAGCCCCAGCATTTT

J gene: TRBJ1-1
D gene: TRBD1
V gene: TRBV4-3
clone size: few
CDR3 protein: CASSQVTGGYTEAFF
CDR3 DNA: TGCGCCAGCAGCCAAGTGACAGGGGGCTACACTGAAGCTTTCTTT

J gene: TRBJ1-1
D gene: NA
V gene: TRBV7-6
clone size: NA
CDR3 protein: CASSLDRNTEAFF
CDR3 DNA: TGTGCCAGCAGCTTGGACAGGAACACTGAAGCTTTCTTT

J gene: TRBJ1-1
D gene: NA
V gene: TRBV30
clone size: NA
CDR3 protein: CAWSMNRNTEAFF
CDR3 DNA: TGTGCCTGGAGTATGAACAGGAACACTGAAGCTTTCTTT

J gene: TRBJ2-7
D gene: TRBD1
V gene: TRBV7-2
clone size: NA
CDR3 protein: CASRPGQTRAVQYF
CDR3 DNA: TGTGCCAGCAGACCGGGACAGACCAGGGCGGTGCAGTACTTC

J gene: TRBJ1-4
D gene: NA
V gene: TRBV4-3
clone size: NA
CDR3 protein: CASSQELGRGEKLFF
CDR3 DNA: TGCGCCAGCAGCCAAGAACTAGGCCGCGGGGAAAAACTGTTTTTT

J gene: TRBJ2-7
D gene: TRBD1
V gene: TRBV28
clone size: NA
CDR3 protein: CATRTGGMVEQYF
CDR3 DNA: TGTGCCACCCGGACAGGGGGCATGGTCGAGCAGTACTTC

J gene: TRBJ1-2
D gene: TRBD1
V gene: TRBV5-6
clone size: NA
CDR3 protein: CASSLYGDRGEYGYTF
CDR3 DNA: TGTGCCAGCAGCTTGTACGGGGACAGGGGAGAGTATGGCTACACCTTC

J gene: TRBJ2-3
D gene: TRBD2
V gene: TRBV6-4
clone size: NA
CDR3 protein: CASSDNGGGTDTQYF
CDR3 DNA: TGTGCCAGCAGTGACAACGGGGGGGGCACAGATACGCAGTATTTT

J gene: TRBJ2-5
D gene: NA
V gene: TRBV4-1
clone size: few
CDR3 protein: CASSLTRGQETQYF
CDR3 DNA: TGCGCCAGCAGCCTGACACGTGGGCAAGAGACCCAGTACTTC

J gene: TRBJ1-2
D gene: NA
V gene: TRBV30
clone size: NA
CDR3 protein: CAWTSSGVGGYTF
CDR3 DNA: TGTGCGTGGACCTCCTCAGGGGTTGGGGGCTACACCTTC

J gene: TRBJ1-2
D gene: NA
V gene: TRBV29-1
clone size: NA
CDR3 protein: CSVPGRGANYGYTF
CDR3 DNA: TGCAGCGTCCCCGGACGGGGAGCTAACTATGGCTACACCTTC

J gene: TRBJ1-4
D gene: TRBD1
V gene: TRBV6-1
clone size: few
CDR3 protein: CASREITGAGEKLFF
CDR3 DNA: TGTGCCAGCAGAGAGATCACAGGGGCGGGTGAAAAACTGTTTTTT

J gene: TRBJ1-2
D gene: TRBD1
V gene: TRBV6-5
clone size: NA
CDR3 protein: CASRPTGTGGYGYTF
CDR3 DNA: TGTGCCAGCAGACCTACCGGGACAGGGGGCTATGGCTACACCTTC